Sequencing of this T cell receptor beta chain was carried out in a study of radiation and T cells in renal cell carcinoma. Points from the study as a whole: Tumor samples were small regions of around 1 g. From baseline, blood top tumor clonotypes peaked at 2 weeks post-radiation. Irradiated tumors held more dominant CDR3 motifs than control tumors.

Remarks on this clone: Its target is not known.

V was trimmed by 2 bases and J by 6 bases, leaving 10 bases between them. CDR1 is MNHEY, CDR2 SVGAGI, per germline. There are 14 residues in the CDR3. Treatment defined: 15 Gy SBRT to primary tumor, nephrectomy 4 weeks later. Sequenced by immunoSEQ multiplex PCR; TCRdb stores in-frame clones only, minus some. The sample contains 17,000 or so clones, roughly 58% of which appear only once. The V and J genes are TRBV6-5 and TRBJ1-4; perhaps TRBD1 as D (5 bases). This TCR was recovered from a middle-aged man with renal cell carcinoma. The sequencing here drew on tumor tissue, taken from a patient whose treatment included radiotherapy and nephrectomy. For the CDR3, the DNA is TGTGCCAGCAGTTACCAGGGAAAGGATGAAAAACTGTTTTTT. This encodes CASSYQGKDEKLFF.